This is a list of T cell receptor beta chains from one sample in a study of early T cells in non-severe SARS-CoV-2 infection. MiXCR was run by TCRdb on the 5' RACE reads, yielding one entry per CDR3 protein. Here the sample spans some 60,000 distinct CDR3 sequences, 7.5% to 10% being singletons. Sequencing used whole blood. The receptors come from an adult who was a healthcare worker with PCR-confirmed SARS-CoV-2 infection or an uninfected control (not recorded which). CDR3s include the opening cysteine and the closing phenylalanine or tryptophan. Fields, in order: J gene, V gene, CDR3 protein.

TRBJ2-1 | TRBV6-2/TRBV6-3 | CASISVRDEQFF
TRBJ2-4 | TRBV5-1 | CASSLGGIQYF
TRBJ2-5 | TRBV4-2 | CASSQLGQGQETQYF
TRBJ1-3 | TRBV5-1 | CASSLVSSASGNTIYF
TRBJ1-5 | TRBV7-2 | CASSFQGSNQPQHF
TRBJ2-5 | TRBV2 | CASSALKGQGKETQYF
TRBJ1-2 | TRBV13 | CASSFSRDRGSNYGYTF
TRBJ1-1 | TRBV5-1 | CASSYDRAMNTEAFF
TRBJ2-1 | TRBV6-6 | CASSWGRGYNEQFF
TRBJ2-4 | TRBV10-1 | CASSDETGKNIQYF
TRBJ1-2 | TRBV12-3/TRBV12-4 | CASSLAQRRDANRF
TRBJ1-4 | TRBV12-3/TRBV12-4 | CASTGATNEKLFF
TRBJ1-2 | TRBV7-3 | CASGPEPQLGYGYTF
TRBJ2-3 | TRBV12-3/TRBV12-4 | CASSLGLAGGYTDTQYF
TRBJ2-2 | TRBV7-3 | CASSLTSGGTGELFF
TRBJ2-1 | TRBV11-2 | CASSLVRTGINEQFF
TRBJ2-5 | TRBV5-5 | CASSLAPIQETQYF
TRBJ1-1 | TRBV19 | CASSNPTGVVTEAFF
TRBJ2-3 | TRBV11-1 | CASNVNRVPDTQYF
TRBJ1-5 | TRBV28 | CASTYSDQPQHF
TRBJ2-5 | TRBV18 | CASSPDREETQYF
TRBJ2-6 | TRBV5-5 | CASSPPLLGSGANVLTF
TRBJ1-1 | TRBV30 | CAWMTGGNTEAFF
TRBJ2-1 | TRBV19 | CASLTGTSEKNEQFF
TRBJ1-6 | TRBV12-3/TRBV12-4 | CASSLALQSPLHF
TRBJ2-3 | TRBV20-1 | CSAIRTGADTQYF
TRBJ2-3 | TRBV24-1 | CASRLGKTDTQYF
TRBJ2-1 | TRBV7-2 | CASSLAGTSGGFEQFF
TRBJ2-3 | TRBV6-1 | CASSGFPAGDTQYF
TRBJ2-1 | TRBV11-2 | CASSLGSASAPYNEQFF
TRBJ1-2 | TRBV5-1 | CASRDGTANYGYTF